A single sample is the source of the 29 T cell receptor beta chains below, sequenced in a study of cytomegalovirus exposure and HLA in healthy donors. Clones were sequenced by immunoSEQ multiplex PCR, and TCRdb holds only the in-frame ones, with some missing. The table includes about 66,000 clones, around 96% detected once. Sequencing input: PBMCs. The receptors shown here come from a man in his late teens or twenties in good health and CMV-seronegative.

The chain is built from TRBV5-1 and TRBJ2-1; perhaps TRBD1 as D (6 bases). CDR1 is SGHRS, CDR2 YFSETQ, per germline. Between the trimmed V and J ends, which lost 7 bases and 5 bases, there was a span of 13 bases. The CDR3 runs 13 residues. The CDR3, as DNA: TGCGCCAGCGGACAGACTCCTAACAATGAGCAGTTCTTC. Amino acids: CASGQTPNNEQFF.

This chain joins TRBV6-6 and TRBJ1-5, with unresolved D. This CDR3 contains 13 residues. V lost 8 bases and J 7 bases, leaving 15 bases between the germline ends. Germline values: CDR1 MNHNY, CDR2 SVGAGI (reference sequence). CDR3 sequence (DNA): TGTGCCAGCGCCACGGAGTCCGTGCAGCCCCAGCATTTT. Protein: CASATESVQPQHF.

The J gene is TRBJ2-3, the V gene TRBV19; 9 positions agree with TRBD2. Trimming removed 6 bases from V and 4 bases from J; junction bases left unmatched: 11. The CDR3 covers 16 residues. Germline CDR1 LNHDA, CDR2 SQIVND (reference sequence). The CDR3 bases are TGTGCCAGTAGGCGAAGTAGCGGGAGAGCGTCAGATACGCAGTATTTT. Its translation: CASRRSSGRASDTQYF.

In regard to this clone: The same CDR3 also results from other DNA sequences found in this sample. The chain employs TRBV5-1 and TRBJ2-5; 10 nucleotides agree with TRBD1. This CDR3 has 14 amino acids. With V trimmed by 2 bases and J by 5 bases, 3 bases remained unmatched. CDR1 SGHRS and CDR2 YFSETQ come from the germline V gene. The CDR3 DNA follows: TGCGCCAGCAGCTTAGAGGGACAGGGGGAGACCCAGTACTTC. The encoded protein is CASSLEGQGETQYF.

The chain has TRBV28 and TRBJ1-1; the D gene is possibly TRBD1 (6 bases). The V gene's germline CDR1 is MDHEN and CDR2 SYDVKM. The CDR3 contains 15 residues. Trimming took 2 bases from V and 3 from J, leaving 13 bases between them. CDR3 in amino acids: CASSLRGRGYTEAFF. The CDR3 DNA reads TGTGCCAGCAGTTTAAGGGGTAGGGGGTACACTGAAGCTTTCTTT. Together with reference TRBV28 and TRBJ1-1, the CDR3 gives the full variable domain: DVKVTQSSRYLVKRTGEKVFLECVQDMDHENMFWYRQDPGLGLRLIYFSYDVKMKEKGDIPEGYSVSREKKERFSLILESASTNQTSMYLCASSLRGRGYTEAFFGQGTRLTVV.

This chain joins TRBV4-3 and TRBJ2-2; 13 bases are a match to TRBD2. J lost 5 bases, V lost 3 bases, and 3 bases had no gene match. Germline CDR1 is LGHNA and CDR2 is YSLEER. This CDR3 has 16 amino acids. CDR3 DNA sequence: TGCGCCAGCAGCCAGGGACTAGCGGGATCAACCGGGGAGCTGTTTTTT. Protein product: CASSQGLAGSTGELFF.

The chain carries TRBV30 and TRBJ2-4, with TRBD2 as a possible D gene (6 bases). Germline assignment: CDR1 GTSNPN and CDR2 SVGIG (reference sequence). V was pared by 3 bases and J by 1 base, with 16 bases between. The CDR3 spans 16 residues. The CDR3 coding sequence is TGTGCCTGGAGCGGTGGCGGCGGAGGGGCCAAAAACATTCAGTACTTC. Amino acid sequence: CAWSGGGGGAKNIQYF.

The chain is built from TRBV7-3 and TRBJ2-3, with D possibly matching TRBD2 (6 bases). V was clipped by 8 bases and J by 5 bases, with 38 bases between them. The CDR3 extends over 21 amino acids. From germline, CDR1 is SGHTA and CDR2 FQGTGA. CDR3 nucleotides: TGTGCCAGCTGTCCCCCCCCCGCCCGCCCCCCCACACGGGAGAGATTAGATACGCAGTATTTT. Translating gives CASCPPPARPPTRERLDTQYF.

The chain has TRBV5-6 and TRBJ1-4; D is unclear. V shed 5 bases and J shed 2 bases, with 7 bases lying between them. CDR1 and CDR2 (germline): SGHDT, YYEEEE. This CDR3 spans 13 amino acids. The CDR3 region has the DNA TGTGCCAGCAGGGAGTGGACTAATGAAAAACTGTTTTTT. This encodes CASREWTNEKLFF. Full variable domain (missing parts from reference TRBV5-6 and TRBJ1-4): DAGVTQSPTHLIKTRGQQVTLRCSPKSGHDTVSWYQQALGQGPQFIFQYYEEEERQRGNFPDRFSGHQFPNYSSELNVNALLLGDSALYLCASREWTNEKLFFGSGTQLSVL.

The rearrangement links TRBV30 to TRBJ2-2; TRBD2 might be the D (5 bases). This CDR3 contains 12 residues. Trimming took off 4 bases at V and 3 bases at J, with 6 bases between the two ends. Germline values: CDR1 GTSNPN, CDR2 SVGIG (reference sequence). CDR3: CAWMDYTGELFF. CDR3 DNA: TGTGCCTGGATGGACTACACCGGGGAGCTGTTTTTT. Based on the CDR3 plus reference TRBV30 and TRBJ2-2, the full variable domain is SQTIHQWPATLVQPVGSPLSLECTVEGTSNPNLYWYRQAAGRGLQLLFYSVGIGQISSEVPQNLSASRPQDRQFILSSKKLLLSDSGFYLCAWMDYTGELFFGEGSRLTVL.

The rearrangement joins TRBV4-1 to TRBJ2-5; D unclear. The ends were cut back, 4 bases at V and 1 base at J, with 19 bases in the middle. The CDR3 spans 17 residues. Looked up from germline, CDR1 is MGHRA and CDR2 is YSYEKL. Here the CDR3 reads CASSRRLVELFQETQYF. In DNA, the CDR3 is TGCGCCAGCAGCCGCCGACTCGTAGAGCTCTTCCAAGAGACCCAGTACTTC.

V and J are TRBV5-4 and TRBJ2-1; 9 bases fit TRBD2. This CDR3 is built from 15 residues. Trimming took 4 bases from V and 0 from J; bases not matched to a gene: 2. Germline values: CDR1 SGHNT, CDR2 YYREEE (reference sequence). The CDR3 loop is CASSNSGSSYNEQFF. CDR3 nucleotide sequence: TGTGCCAGCAGCAATAGCGGGAGCTCCTACAATGAGCAGTTCTTC.

The rearrangement links TRBV15 to TRBJ2-1, with 9 bases lining up with TRBD2. The CDR3 runs 17 residues. The junction had 14 bases not matched to a gene; V was cut back by 2 bases and J by 9 bases. CDR1 LNHNV and CDR2 YYDKDF come from the germline V gene (reference sequence). Here the CDR3 DNA reads TGTGCCACCAGCAGACCGAGCAGTAGCGGGAGCCTCAGTGAGCAGTTCTTC. Translated, it gives CATSRPSSSGSLSEQFF.

The CDR3 bases are TGCGCCAGCAGCTTGGGTCAGGGGAACACCGGGGAGCTGTTTTTT. Translated: CASSLGQGNTGELFF. V and J are TRBV5-1 and TRBJ2-2; D may be TRBD1 (5 bases). The ends were cut back, 0 bases at V and 1 base at J, with 7 bases in the middle. The CDR3 totals 15 residues. Germline CDR1 is SGHRS and CDR2 is YFSETQ.

This chain connects TRBV7-2 to TRBJ2-7; TRBD2 aligns across 11 bases. Germline CDR1 SGHTA, CDR2 FQGNSA. The CDR3 length is 15 residues. V trimming: 3 bases; J trimming: 4 bases; junction bases outside the gene matches: 5. The CDR3 spells CASSFLSGRGYEQYF. The CDR3 DNA sequence: TGTGCCAGCAGCTTTCTTAGCGGGAGGGGTTACGAGCAGTACTTC.

The V gene is TRBV19, the J gene TRBJ2-1; D gene uncertain. CDR3 length: 14 residues. Germline CDR1 LNHDA, CDR2 SQIVND (reference sequence). Trimming removed 5 bases at V and 4 bases at J, with 12 bases between. CDR3 sequence (DNA): TGTGCCAGTAGTCCCCCGGGTGTGTACAATGAGCAGTTCTTC. This encodes CASSPPGVYNEQFF.

The gene calls are TRBV27 and TRBJ2-4; D possibly corresponds to TRBD1 (6 bases). This CDR3 spans 16 amino acids. Trimming took off 2 bases at V and 3 bases at J, with 14 bases between the two ends. Per the germline V gene, CDR1 is MNHEY and CDR2 is SMNVEV (reference sequence). The CDR3 nucleotides read TGTGCCAGCAGTTTAGTGTGGGGGCAGGACAAAAACATTCAGTACTTC. Protein: CASSLVWGQDKNIQYF.

The chain combines TRBV27 with TRBJ2-7; possibly TRBD2 for D (5 bases). The V end lost 2 bases, the J end lost 6 bases, and 11 bases lay between the germline ends. The CDR3 spans 13 residues. The germline CDR1 and CDR2 sequences are MNHEY and SMNVEV (reference sequence). The DNA for the CDR3 is TGTGCCAGCAGTTTAACAGTCCGGGGCGAGCAGTACTTC. Residues: CASSLTVRGEQYF.

V gene TRBV28 combines with J gene TRBJ2-5; TRBD1 matches at 7 bases. The germline V gene encodes CDR1 MDHEN and CDR2 SYDVKM. The CDR3 length is 16 residues. The ends lost 5 bases at V and 3 bases at J; junction bases unmatched: 12. For the CDR3, the DNA is TGTGCCAGCAGTCTACCGACAGGGTCGCCCAAAGAGACCCAGTACTTC. Its protein is CASSLPTGSPKETQYF.

This chain connects TRBV4-1 to TRBJ2-7; TRBD1 agrees at 7 bases. The germline CDR1 and CDR2 sequences are MGHRA and YSYEKL. CDR3 length: 16 residues. V lost 3 bases, J lost 1 base, and 9 bases stayed unmatched. CDR3: CASSQGDSQLSYEQYF. CDR3 nucleotide sequence: TGCGCCAGCAGCCAGGGGGACAGTCAATTGTCCTACGAGCAGTACTTC.

In nucleotides, the CDR3 is TGTGCCAGTACGGGGGAGATGGTTCAGCCCCAGCATTTT. Translated, it gives CASTGEMVQPQHF. The genes are TRBV19 and TRBJ1-5; possibly TRBD1 for D (5 bases). The V gene's germline CDR1 is LNHDA and CDR2 SQIVND (reference sequence). The CDR3 covers 13 residues. Trimming removed 7 bases from V and 6 bases from J, with 13 bases in between.

V and J are TRBV5-3 and TRBJ2-7; 10 positions match TRBD2. TRBV5-3 is assigned to the ORF class and has an uncertain function. This CDR3 spans 14 amino acids. V lost 9 bases and J lost 4; bases outside the gene matches: 10. The CDR3: CAIIPGLANYEQYF. In DNA form, the CDR3 reads TGTGCCATAATCCCGGGACTAGCGAATTACGAGCAGTACTTC.

This clone came up once. The gene calls are TRBV5-1 and TRBJ1-2; maybe TRBD1 (6 bases). Trimming left V 0 bases short and J 6 bases short, with 9 bases between. Germline V gene sequence: CDR1 SGHRS, CDR2 YFSETQ. The CDR3 runs 13 residues. The DNA of the CDR3 is TGCGCCAGCAGCTTGGGACGGACAGATGGCTACACCTTC. Amino acids: CASSLGRTDGYTF.

In this sample, this clone turned up once. The chain recombines TRBV9 with TRBJ2-3, with D possibly matching TRBD1 (6 bases). Germline CDR1 and CDR2: SGDLS and YYNGEE. The CDR3 loop spans 15 amino acids. With 3 bases removed from V and 6 bases from J, the gap between germline ends came to 17 bases. CDR3 in amino acids: CASSANRVMLDTQYF. The CDR3 region has the DNA TGTGCCAGCAGCGCGAACAGGGTAATGTTGGATACGCAGTATTTT. The variable domain in full, with the rest retrieved from reference TRBV9 and TRBJ2-3, is DSGVTQTPKHLITATGQRVTLRCSPRSGDLSVYWYQQSLDQGLQFLIQYYNGEERAKGNILERFSAQQFPDLHSELNLSSLELGDSALYFCASSANRVMLDTQYFGPGTRLTVL.

The rearrangement uses TRBV10-2 and TRBJ2-3; a possible D gene is TRBD2 (7 bases). V lost 6 bases, J lost 7 bases, and 14 bases lay in between. The CDR3 totals 13 residues. Germline lookup yields CDR1 WSHSY and CDR2 SAAADI. The CDR3 DNA reads as TGCGCCAGCAGGGGGGGGCGGGGGTATACGCAGTATTTT. This encodes CASRGGRGYTQYF.

The chain is built from TRBV4-1 and TRBJ2-1; TRBD2 aligns across 8 bases. V was pared by 4 bases and J by 0 bases, with 8 bases of the junction left unmatched. This CDR3 is 17 amino acids long. CDR1 and CDR2 from the germline V gene are MGHRA and YSYEKL. The CDR3 DNA sequence: TGCGCCAGCAGCCCAGGACTAGCAGCAAGCTCCTACAATGAGCAGTTCTTC. Protein sequence: CASSPGLAASSYNEQFF.

J is TRBJ1-2 and V is TRBV14; the D is unclear. The CDR3 totals 13 residues. Trimming took 4 bases from V and 0 from J, leaving 6 bases between them. CDR1 and CDR2 (germline): SGHDN, FVKESK. CDR3 DNA: TGTGCCAGCAGCCTACAGTCTAACTATGGCTACACCTTC. Amino acid sequence: CASSLQSNYGYTF.

The chain carries TRBV6-1 and TRBJ2-7; 7 bases map to TRBD2. V shed 4 bases, J shed 4 bases, and the junction held 7 bases outside the gene matches. CDR3 length equals 14 residues. CDR1 MNHNS and CDR2 SASEGT come from the germline V gene. The CDR3 spells CASSVNWGGYEQYF. The CDR3 region has the DNA TGTGCCAGCAGTGTCAACTGGGGGGGGTACGAGCAGTACTTC.

The J gene is TRBJ2-5, the V gene TRBV5-1; TRBD2 agrees at 7 bases. Germline-derived CDR1 and CDR2 are SGHRS and YFSETQ. With 4 bases clipped from V and 1 base from J, the junction kept 7 bases outside the gene matches. CDR3 length: 15 amino acids. CDR3 sequence: CASSRVASGQETQYF. CDR3 coding DNA: TGCGCCAGCAGCAGGGTGGCTAGCGGCCAAGAGACCCAGTACTTC.